This paragraph covers one T cell receptor beta chain sequence. Deletions cut 4 bases from V and 4 bases from J, with 11 bases between. The CDR3 sequence is 14 residues long. Germline V gene lookup returns CDR1 MNHEY and CDR2 SVGAGI. Some clones are missing from TCRdb's copy, which holds only in-frame ones; the method was immunoSEQ multiplex PCR. This sample yields around 300,000 clones, of which roughly 90% are seen a single time; approximately 1.1% belongs to the top ten. This record comes from a study of cytomegalovirus exposure and HLA in healthy donors. The J gene is TRBJ1-5, the V gene TRBV6-5, with D possibly TRBD1 on 6 matching bases. Sequencing was carried out using PBMCs. The receptor was derived from a young woman in good health and CMV-seropositive. The CDR3: CASSSQGRNQPQHF. The CDR3 DNA reads TGTGCCAGCAGTTCTCAGGGGCGGAATCAGCCCCAGCATTTT.